This is a list of T cell receptor beta chains from one sample in a study of T cells after yellow fever vaccination. TCRdb processed the 5' RACE reads anew with MiXCR; each CDR3 protein has one entry. Among approximately 170,000 distinct CDR3 sequences listed, 8% to 13% were seen once. Material: CD8+ T cells sorted from PBMCs, obtained 15 days after the yellow fever booster vaccination. The receptors derive from a man younger than 35 who received the YFV17D yellow fever vaccine. Each CDR3 is given with its conserved first and last residue. The order of the fields is J gene, clone size, D gene, V gene, CDR3 protein, CDR3 DNA. A D gene is named only where the DNA matches it firmly. Clone size appears in some rows only: once, few, many, or a class for an expanded clone.

TRBJ2-3,once,TRBD2,TRBV6-6,CASRQLTSGGHTDTQYF,TGTGCCAGCAGGCAACTGACTAGCGGGGGCCACACAGATACGCAGTATTTT
TRBJ2-2,few,.,TRBV7-9,CASSWVGTPPGELFF,TGTGCCAGCAGCTGGGTTGGGACCCCCCCAGGGGAGCTGTTTTTT
TRBJ2-1,few,TRBD1,TRBV6-2/TRBV6-3,CASRLTGGIYNEQFF,TGTGCCAGCAGATTAACAGGGGGTATATACAATGAGCAGTTCTTC
TRBJ2-1,.,.,TRBV4-3,CASSQDRGVYNEQFF,TGCGCCAGCAGCCAAGATAGGGGCGTCTACAATGAGCAGTTCTTC
TRBJ2-7,many,TRBD1,TRBV4-1,CASSPNADRVAYF,TGCGCCAGCAGCCCTAACGCGGACAGGGTGGCTTACTTC
TRBJ2-1,.,TRBD2,TRBV28,CASRNTGTINEQFF,TGTGCCAGCAGGAATACCGGGACTATCAATGAGCAGTTCTTC
TRBJ2-3,.,TRBD2,TRBV6-5,CASTAAGGSTDTQYF,TGTGCCAGCACCGCAGCGGGGGGCTCCACAGATACGCAGTATTTT
TRBJ2-7,few,.,TRBV19,CASSPDIKGNEQYF,TGTGCCAGTAGTCCGGACATTAAGGGGAACGAGCAGTACTTC
TRBJ2-7,.,.,TRBV6-5,CASSYLGHDYEQYF,TGTGCCAGCAGTTACTTGGGACATGATTACGAGCAGTACTTC
TRBJ2-5,few,.,TRBV12-3/TRBV12-4,CASSLAIRALQETQYF,TGTGCCAGCAGTTTAGCCATACGGGCTCTCCAAGAGACCCAGTACTTC
TRBJ2-3,many,.,TRBV4-3,CASSQGYGLTDTQYF,TGCGCCAGCAGCCAAGGTTACGGTTTGACAGATACGCAGTATTTT
TRBJ2-6,many,.,TRBV5-1,CASSLGTAPGANVLTF,TGCGCCAGCAGCTTGGGGACAGCTCCTGGGGCCAACGTCCTGACTTTC
TRBJ2-2,few,TRBD1,TRBV10-3,CAISERGQGLRELFF,TGTGCCATCAGTGAGCGGGGACAGGGGCTCAGGGAGCTGTTTTTT
TRBJ2-1,.,TRBD1,TRBV3-1,CASSFSGTGLHNEQFF,TGTGCCAGCAGCTTCTCCGGGACAGGGCTCCACAATGAGCAGTTCTTC
TRBJ1-5,.,.,TRBV19,CASSRDYPYSNQPQHF,TGTGCCAGTTCCAGGGACTACCCGTATAGCAATCAGCCCCAGCATTTT
TRBJ2-1,.,TRBD1,TRBV2,CASSTPGQGIRNEQFF,TGTGCCAGCAGTACACCGGGACAGGGAATAAGGAATGAGCAGTTCTTC
TRBJ2-5,few,TRBD2,TRBV27,CASRGLSGGTETQYF,TGTGCCAGCAGGGGTCTTAGCGGGGGGACAGAGACCCAGTACTTC